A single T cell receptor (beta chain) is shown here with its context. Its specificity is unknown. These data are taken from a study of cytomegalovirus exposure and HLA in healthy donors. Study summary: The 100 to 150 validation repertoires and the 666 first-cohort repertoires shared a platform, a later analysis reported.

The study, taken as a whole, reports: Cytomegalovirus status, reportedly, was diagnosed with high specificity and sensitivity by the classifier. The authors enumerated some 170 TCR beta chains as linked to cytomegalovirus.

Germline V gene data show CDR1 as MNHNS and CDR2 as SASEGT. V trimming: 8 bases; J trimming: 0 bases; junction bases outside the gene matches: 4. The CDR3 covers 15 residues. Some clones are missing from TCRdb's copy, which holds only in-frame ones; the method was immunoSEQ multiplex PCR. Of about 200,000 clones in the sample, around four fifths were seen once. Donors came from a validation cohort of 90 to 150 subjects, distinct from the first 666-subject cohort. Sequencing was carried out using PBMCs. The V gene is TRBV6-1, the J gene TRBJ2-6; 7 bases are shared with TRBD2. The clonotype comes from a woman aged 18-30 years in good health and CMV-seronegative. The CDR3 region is CASRSGGSGANVLTF. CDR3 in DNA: TGTGCCAGCCGCTCGGGGGGCTCTGGGGCCAACGTCCTGACTTTC.